This is a list of T cell receptor beta chains from one sample in a study of blood T cell repertoires in COVID-19. Using immunoSEQ multiplex PCR, the repertoire was profiled, and TCRdb retains in-frame clones only, with some absent. The profile shows approximately 170,000 clones, more than 75% of them singletons. Sequenced material: peripheral blood. Receptors were obtained from a man aged 45-65 years who had recovered from COVID-19. Each CDR3 is given with its conserved first and last residue. Each record gives: V gene, D gene, clone size, CDR3 length, J gene, CDR3 protein, CDR3 DNA. The D gene is left open where the match is weak. The size field is filled for only some rows; it gives once, few, many or a size class.

v_gene: TRBV5-1
d_gene: -
abundance: -
len: 15
j_gene: TRBJ1-4
CDR3aa: CASSLQRGTGGKLFF
CDR3nt: TGCGCCAGCAGCTTACAAAGGGGGACGGGCGGAAAACTGTTTTTT

v_gene: TRBV5-5
d_gene: TRBD1
abundance: -
len: 14
j_gene: TRBJ1-6
CDR3aa: CASSSTGVGSPLHF
CDR3nt: TGTGCCAGCAGCTCCACAGGGGTCGGGTCACCCCTCCACTTT

v_gene: TRBV24-1
d_gene: TRBD2
abundance: -
len: 14
j_gene: TRBJ2-1
CDR3aa: CATSASGIPTEQFF
CDR3nt: TGTGCCACCAGTGCAAGCGGGATCCCCACTGAGCAGTTCTTC

v_gene: TRBV18
d_gene: TRBD2
abundance: -
len: 18
j_gene: TRBJ2-1
CDR3aa: CASSGLSGGASGVGEQFF
CDR3nt: TGTGCCAGCTCAGGACTTTCGGGCGGGGCTAGCGGGGTCGGTGAGCAGTTCTTC

v_gene: TRBV7-9
d_gene: TRBD1
abundance: once
len: 15
j_gene: TRBJ2-1
CDR3aa: CASSSGQGAYNEQFF
CDR3nt: TGTGCCAGCAGCTCAGGACAGGGGGCCTACAATGAGCAGTTCTTC

v_gene: TRBV5-1
d_gene: -
abundance: -
len: 14
j_gene: TRBJ2-1
CDR3aa: CASSQGGDHNEQFF
CDR3nt: TGCGCCAGCAGCCAAGGAGGGGACCACAATGAGCAGTTCTTC

v_gene: TRBV15
d_gene: TRBD1
abundance: -
len: 18
j_gene: TRBJ2-6
CDR3aa: CATSRGGTGSAGANVLTF
CDR3nt: TGTGCCACCAGCAGAGGGGGGACAGGGTCTGCTGGGGCCAACGTCCTGACTTTC

v_gene: TRBV27
d_gene: -
abundance: -
len: 16
j_gene: TRBJ2-5
CDR3aa: CASRPGGGAVQETQYF
CDR3nt: TGTGCCAGCAGACCAGGGGGAGGCGCTGTCCAAGAGACCCAGTACTTC

v_gene: TRBV6-6
d_gene: -
abundance: -
len: 15
j_gene: TRBJ2-1
CDR3aa: CASGEPGQYYNEQFF
CDR3nt: TGTGCCAGCGGGGAACCAGGGCAATACTACAATGAGCAGTTCTTC

v_gene: TRBV23-1
d_gene: -
abundance: -
len: 13
j_gene: TRBJ1-3
CDR3aa: CASSEGSGNTIYF
CDR3nt: TGCGCCAGCAGCGAGGGATCTGGAAACACCATATATTTT

v_gene: TRBV7-9
d_gene: -
abundance: -
len: 17
j_gene: TRBJ1-4
CDR3aa: CASSPVADSPTNEKLFF
CDR3nt: TGTGCCAGCAGCCCGGTGGCGGATTCTCCAACTAATGAAAAACTGTTTTTT

v_gene: TRBV7-9
d_gene: -
abundance: -
len: 14
j_gene: TRBJ2-2
CDR3aa: CASSLETDTGELFF
CDR3nt: TGTGCCAGCAGCTTAGAAACAGACACCGGGGAGCTGTTTTTT

v_gene: TRBV5-5
d_gene: TRBD1
abundance: -
len: 17
j_gene: TRBJ1-1
CDR3aa: CASSFTPTGALNTEAFF
CDR3nt: TGTGCCAGCAGCTTTACCCCGACAGGGGCCCTGAACACTGAAGCTTTCTTT

v_gene: TRBV11-2
d_gene: -
abundance: -
len: 12
j_gene: TRBJ2-7
CDR3aa: CASSLLRYEQYF
CDR3nt: TGTGCCAGCAGCCTTCTCCGCTACGAGCAGTACTTC

v_gene: TRBV6-2/TRBV6-3
d_gene: TRBD1
abundance: -
len: 14
j_gene: TRBJ1-2
CDR3aa: CASSYLGTGYGYTF
CDR3nt: TGTGCCAGCAGTTACCTCGGGACAGGCTATGGCTACACCTTC

v_gene: TRBV7-2
d_gene: TRBD2
abundance: -
len: 16
j_gene: TRBJ2-2
CDR3aa: CASSFNSGGAAGELFF
CDR3nt: TGTGCCAGCAGCTTCAATAGCGGGGGGGCGGCCGGGGAGCTGTTTTTT

v_gene: TRBV6-1
d_gene: -
abundance: once
len: 16
j_gene: TRBJ1-4
CDR3aa: CASSDKGYRADEKLFF
CDR3nt: TGTGCCAGCAGTGATAAGGGCTACAGGGCAGATGAAAAACTGTTTTTT

v_gene: TRBV5-8
d_gene: TRBD1
abundance: -
len: 15
j_gene: TRBJ2-3
CDR3aa: CASSLETGSPDTQYF
CDR3nt: TGTGCCAGCAGCTTGGAGACAGGGTCCCCAGATACGCAGTATTTT

v_gene: TRBV7-3
d_gene: TRBD2
abundance: -
len: 15
j_gene: TRBJ2-1
CDR3aa: CASSRLAGGYNEQFF
CDR3nt: TGTGCCAGCAGCCGACTAGCGGGAGGTTACAATGAGCAGTTCTTC

v_gene: TRBV5-4
d_gene: -
abundance: -
len: 13
j_gene: TRBJ1-1
CDR3aa: CASSFSLETEAFF
CDR3nt: TGTGCCAGCAGCTTCTCATTGGAGACTGAAGCTTTCTTT

v_gene: TRBV2
d_gene: TRBD1
abundance: -
len: 14
j_gene: TRBJ1-2
CDR3aa: CATTFDRGNYGYTF
CDR3nt: TGTGCCACAACCTTTGACAGGGGGAACTATGGCTACACCTTC

v_gene: TRBV7-9
d_gene: TRBD2
abundance: once
len: 14
j_gene: TRBJ2-1
CDR3aa: CASSLGLAVNEQFF
CDR3nt: TGTGCCAGTTCGCTGGGACTAGCGGTGAATGAGCAGTTCTTC

v_gene: TRBV11-3
d_gene: -
abundance: few
len: 11
j_gene: TRBJ2-2
CDR3aa: CASRGSGELFF
CDR3nt: TGTGCCAGCAGAGGGAGCGGGGAGCTGTTTTTT

v_gene: TRBV19
d_gene: TRBD2
abundance: -
len: 14
j_gene: TRBJ2-7
CDR3aa: CASSFGGSSYEQYF
CDR3nt: TGTGCCAGTAGTTTCGGGGGGAGTTCCTACGAGCAGTACTTC

v_gene: TRBV7-2
d_gene: -
abundance: once
len: 14
j_gene: TRBJ2-3
CDR3aa: CASSLGRQTDTQYF
CDR3nt: TGTGCCAGCAGCCTGGGGCGTCAAACAGATACGCAGTATTTT

v_gene: TRBV11-3
d_gene: TRBD1
abundance: -
len: 15
j_gene: TRBJ1-1
CDR3aa: CASSLGGQWNTEAFF
CDR3nt: TGTGCCAGCAGCTTGGGGGGACAGTGGAACACTGAAGCTTTCTTT

v_gene: TRBV27
d_gene: -
abundance: -
len: 14
j_gene: TRBJ1-1
CDR3aa: CASSLGGLNTEAFF
CDR3nt: TGTGCCAGCAGTTTAGGAGGGTTGAACACTGAAGCTTTCTTT

v_gene: TRBV2
d_gene: -
abundance: -
len: 13
j_gene: TRBJ2-1
CDR3aa: CASRTGSYNEQFF
CDR3nt: TGTGCCAGCAGAACAGGTTCTTACAATGAGCAGTTCTTC

v_gene: TRBV10-3
d_gene: -
abundance: -
len: 12
j_gene: TRBJ2-2
CDR3aa: CAISGGPGELFF
CDR3nt: TGTGCCATCAGTGGTGGGCCCGGGGAGCTGTTTTTT

v_gene: TRBV7-2
d_gene: -
abundance: -
len: 14
j_gene: TRBJ2-7
CDR3aa: CASSLGGAGYEQYF
CDR3nt: TGTGCCAGCAGCTTGGGGGGAGCGGGTTACGAGCAGTACTTC

v_gene: TRBV25-1
d_gene: TRBD2
abundance: -
len: 14
j_gene: TRBJ2-1
CDR3aa: CATGTSGGGNEQFF
CDR3nt: TGTGCCACCGGGACTAGCGGGGGAGGGAATGAGCAGTTCTTC

v_gene: TRBV19
d_gene: TRBD1
abundance: -
len: 15
j_gene: TRBJ1-3
CDR3aa: CASSMGRGYGNTIYF
CDR3nt: TGTGCCAGTAGTATGGGCAGGGGGTACGGAAACACCATATATTTT

v_gene: TRBV12-3/TRBV12-4
d_gene: -
abundance: -
len: 12
j_gene: TRBJ2-1
CDR3aa: CASSPLGNEQFF
CDR3nt: TGTGCCAGCAGTCCACTAGGGAATGAGCAGTTCTTC

v_gene: TRBV27
d_gene: TRBD2
abundance: -
len: 16
j_gene: TRBJ2-2
CDR3aa: CASGPTSGRRTGELFF
CDR3nt: TGTGCCAGCGGACCCACTAGCGGGAGACGAACCGGGGAGCTGTTTTTT

v_gene: TRBV6-5
d_gene: -
abundance: once
len: 14
j_gene: TRBJ1-5
CDR3aa: CASRLTGSNQPQHF
CDR3nt: TGTGCCAGCAGATTGACAGGTAGCAATCAGCCCCAGCATTTT

v_gene: TRBV6-2/TRBV6-3
d_gene: TRBD1
abundance: few
len: 14
j_gene: TRBJ1-5
CDR3aa: CASSWGQSNQPQHF
CDR3nt: TGTGCCAGCAGTTGGGGACAGTCTAATCAGCCCCAGCATTTT

v_gene: TRBV6-1
d_gene: -
abundance: -
len: 15
j_gene: TRBJ2-1
CDR3aa: CASSDAGRSYNEQFF
CDR3nt: TGTGCCAGCAGTGATGCAGGGCGCTCCTACAATGAGCAGTTCTTC

v_gene: TRBV3-1/TRBV3-2
d_gene: -
abundance: -
len: 17
j_gene: TRBJ2-4
CDR3aa: CASSQEWGGRGKNIQYF
CDR3nt: TGTGCCAGCAGCCAAGAATGGGGCGGAAGAGGCAAAAACATTCAGTACTTC

v_gene: TRBV19
d_gene: -
abundance: -
len: 16
j_gene: TRBJ1-2
CDR3aa: CASSIDLGALRYGYTF
CDR3nt: TGTGCCAGTAGTATAGACTTGGGGGCCCTACGCTATGGCTACACCTTC

v_gene: TRBV9
d_gene: -
abundance: -
len: 14
j_gene: TRBJ2-7
CDR3aa: CASSPKISSYEQYF
CDR3nt: TGTGCCAGCAGCCCGAAGATCAGCTCCTACGAGCAGTACTTC

v_gene: TRBV7-9
d_gene: TRBD1
abundance: -
len: 16
j_gene: TRBJ1-5
CDR3aa: CASSPGDRVGNQPQHF
CDR3nt: TGTGCCAGCAGCCCAGGCGACAGGGTTGGCAATCAGCCCCAGCATTTT

v_gene: TRBV5-4
d_gene: TRBD1
abundance: -
len: 15
j_gene: TRBJ1-1
CDR3aa: CASSLPGQRGAEAFF
CDR3nt: TGTGCCAGCAGCTTGCCGGGACAGCGTGGGGCTGAAGCTTTCTTT

v_gene: TRBV24-1
d_gene: TRBD1
abundance: -
len: 16
j_gene: TRBJ2-3
CDR3aa: CATSDLSGGLTDTQYF
CDR3nt: TGTGCCACCAGTGATTTGTCAGGGGGTCTCACAGATACGCAGTATTTT

v_gene: TRBV28
d_gene: -
abundance: -
len: 14
j_gene: TRBJ1-5
CDR3aa: CASSLVRGNQPQHF
CDR3nt: TGTGCCAGCAGCCTCGTGCGCGGCAATCAGCCCCAGCATTTT

v_gene: TRBV6-2/TRBV6-3
d_gene: TRBD1
abundance: -
len: 13
j_gene: TRBJ1-3
CDR3aa: CASSGTAGNTIYF
CDR3nt: TGTGCCAGCAGCGGGACAGCCGGAAACACCATATATTTT

v_gene: TRBV18
d_gene: -
abundance: -
len: 15
j_gene: TRBJ1-1
CDR3aa: CASSPPGGAYTEAFF
CDR3nt: TGTGCCAGCTCACCACCGGGCGGGGCGTACACTGAAGCTTTCTTT

v_gene: TRBV14
d_gene: -
abundance: -
len: 15
j_gene: TRBJ2-1
CDR3aa: CASSRQAGWRNEQFF
CDR3nt: TGTGCCAGCAGCCGGCAGGCGGGTTGGAGGAATGAGCAGTTCTTC

v_gene: TRBV30
d_gene: TRBD1
abundance: -
len: 12
j_gene: TRBJ1-4
CDR3aa: CAQNRGSEKLFF
CDR3nt: TGTGCCCAAAACAGGGGGAGCGAAAAACTGTTTTTT

v_gene: TRBV20-1
d_gene: -
abundance: few
len: 11
j_gene: TRBJ2-7
CDR3aa: CSARKAREQYF
CDR3nt: TGCAGTGCCCGTAAAGCACGGGAGCAGTACTTC

v_gene: TRBV2
d_gene: TRBD2
abundance: -
len: 12
j_gene: TRBJ2-1
CDR3aa: CASSEATSGRFF
CDR3nt: TGTGCCAGCAGTGAAGCGACTAGCGGGAGATTCTTC

v_gene: TRBV7-9
d_gene: -
abundance: -
len: 14
j_gene: TRBJ2-7
CDR3aa: CASSSGWGRNEQYF
CDR3nt: TGTGCCAGCAGCTCGGGTTGGGGGAGGAACGAGCAGTACTTC

v_gene: TRBV5-6
d_gene: -
abundance: -
len: 15
j_gene: TRBJ1-3
CDR3aa: CASSFQGRSGNTIYF
CDR3nt: TGTGCCAGCAGCTTTCAGGGTCGCTCTGGAAACACCATATATTTT

v_gene: TRBV6-5
d_gene: -
abundance: -
len: 15
j_gene: TRBJ1-3
CDR3aa: CASRPPEGSGNTIYF
CDR3nt: TGTGCCAGCAGACCCCCGGAGGGGTCGGGAAACACCATATATTTT

v_gene: TRBV5-6
d_gene: -
abundance: -
len: 13
j_gene: TRBJ1-2
CDR3aa: CASSLDSNYGYTF
CDR3nt: TGTGCCAGCAGCTTGGACAGTAACTATGGCTACACCTTC